This T cell receptor (beta chain) was found in a study of blood T cell repertoires in COVID-19. Background on the study: Acute and convalescent COVID-19 specimens originated in the United States, Italy and Spain. The cDNA or gDNA used as material had been derived from T cells, B-cell-depleted T cells, or PBMCs.

In germline, CDR1 is SGHNT, CDR2 YYREEE (reference sequence). CDR3 length: 16 residues. After removal of 3 bases from V and 7 bases from J, the junction contained 12 bases not matched to a gene. Followed longitudinally, the Seattle patients had been enrolled during active infection. TCRdb keeps only in-frame clones here, not all; method: immunoSEQ multiplex PCR. The sample lists roughly 190,000 clones; approximately 94% were seen once. The TCR comes from a man aged 30 to 39 with COVID-19, enrolled during active disease. Sequenced: peripheral blood. This chain joins TRBV5-4 and TRBJ1-2; 10 bases fit TRBD1. Here the CDR3 reads CASSSGLGQGNFGYTF. Here the CDR3 DNA reads TGTGCCAGCAGCTCCGGGCTGGGACAGGGGAATTTTGGCTACACCTTC.